The TCR beta chain under discussion was sequenced for a study of cytomegalovirus exposure and HLA in healthy donors. Study-wide results and caveats: In most subjects, TCR beta sequences reportedly gave accurate predictions of HLA-A and HLA-B alleles.

The CDR3 has 15 amino acids. The germline V gene encodes CDR1 MNHEY and CDR2 SVGAGI. V was trimmed by 0 bases and J by 7 bases, leaving 12 bases between them. The table lists this clone with a count of one. The antigen is not known. Amplification used 60 Vbeta primers and 13 Jbeta primers. Sequencing was performed with immunoSEQ multiplex PCR; in TCRdb, only in-frame clones are kept and a portion is missing. The sample lists 85,000 to 120,000 clones; about three quarters were seen once. Sequencing was done on a sample of PBMCs. This clonotype originated in a woman in her forties or fifties in good health and CMV-seropositive. The chain is built from TRBV6-5 and TRBJ1-4; a possible D gene is TRBD1 (5 bases). The CDR3 sequence: CASSYSRQGGEKLFF. The CDR3 nucleotides are TGTGCCAGCAGTTACTCGAGGCAGGGAGGTGAAAAACTGTTTTTT.